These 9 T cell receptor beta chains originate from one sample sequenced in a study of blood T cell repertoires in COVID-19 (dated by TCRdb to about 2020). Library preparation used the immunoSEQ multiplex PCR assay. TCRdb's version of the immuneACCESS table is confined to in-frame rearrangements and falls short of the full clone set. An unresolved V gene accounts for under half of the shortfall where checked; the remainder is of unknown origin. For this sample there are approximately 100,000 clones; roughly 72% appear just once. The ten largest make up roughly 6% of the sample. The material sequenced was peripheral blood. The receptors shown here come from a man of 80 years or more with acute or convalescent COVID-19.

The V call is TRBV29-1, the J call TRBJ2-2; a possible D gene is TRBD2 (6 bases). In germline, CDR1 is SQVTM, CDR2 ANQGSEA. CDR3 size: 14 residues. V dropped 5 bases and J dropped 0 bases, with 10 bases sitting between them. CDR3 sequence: CSVHAGTNTGELFF. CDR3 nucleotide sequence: TGCAGCGTTCATGCGGGGACGAACACCGGGGAGCTGTTTTTT.

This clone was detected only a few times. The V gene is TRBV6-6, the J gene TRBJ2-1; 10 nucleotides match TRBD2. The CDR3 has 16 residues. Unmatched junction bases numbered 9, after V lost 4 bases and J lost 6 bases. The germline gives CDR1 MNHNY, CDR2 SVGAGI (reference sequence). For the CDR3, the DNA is TGTGCCAGCAGTTCCGCCGGGACTAGCGCGGGCAATGAGCAGTTCTTC. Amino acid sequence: CASSSAGTSAGNEQFF.

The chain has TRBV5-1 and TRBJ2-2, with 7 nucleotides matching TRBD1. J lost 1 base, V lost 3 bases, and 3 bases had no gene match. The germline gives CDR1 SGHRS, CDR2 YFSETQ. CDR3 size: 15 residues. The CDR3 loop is CASSSTGLNTGELFF. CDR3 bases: TGCGCCAGCAGCTCGACAGGGCTGAACACCGGGGAGCTGTTTTTT.

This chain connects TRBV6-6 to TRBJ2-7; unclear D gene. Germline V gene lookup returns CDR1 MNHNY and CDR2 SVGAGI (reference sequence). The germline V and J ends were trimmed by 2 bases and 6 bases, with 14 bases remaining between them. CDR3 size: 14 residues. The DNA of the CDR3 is TGTGCCAGCAGTTACAACTCTCCACCCCTCGAGCAGTACTTC. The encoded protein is CASSYNSPPLEQYF.

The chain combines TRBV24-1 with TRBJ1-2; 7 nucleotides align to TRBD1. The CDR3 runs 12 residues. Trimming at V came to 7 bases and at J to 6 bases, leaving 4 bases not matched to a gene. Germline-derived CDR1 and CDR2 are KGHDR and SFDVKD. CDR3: CATSRDSDGYTF. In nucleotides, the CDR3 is TGTGCCACCAGCCGGGACAGCGATGGCTACACCTTC.

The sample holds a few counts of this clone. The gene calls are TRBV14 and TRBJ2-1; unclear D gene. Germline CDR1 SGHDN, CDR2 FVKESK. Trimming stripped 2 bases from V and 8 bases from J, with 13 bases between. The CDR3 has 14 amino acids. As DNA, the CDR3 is TGTGCCAGCAGCCAACTAGGCACGCTACATGAGCAGTTCTTC. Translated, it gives CASSQLGTLHEQFF.

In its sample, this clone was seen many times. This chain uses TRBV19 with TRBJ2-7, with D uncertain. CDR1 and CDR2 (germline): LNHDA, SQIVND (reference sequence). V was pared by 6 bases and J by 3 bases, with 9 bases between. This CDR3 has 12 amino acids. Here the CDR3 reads CASSTPSYEQYF. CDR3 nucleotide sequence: TGTGCCAGTAGCACCCCCAGCTACGAGCAGTACTTC.

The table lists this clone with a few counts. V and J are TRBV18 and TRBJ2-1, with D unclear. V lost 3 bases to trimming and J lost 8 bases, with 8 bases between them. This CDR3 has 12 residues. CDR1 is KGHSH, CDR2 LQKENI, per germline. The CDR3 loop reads CASSPLVYEQFF. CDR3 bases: TGTGCCAGCTCACCCCTAGTGTATGAGCAGTTCTTC.

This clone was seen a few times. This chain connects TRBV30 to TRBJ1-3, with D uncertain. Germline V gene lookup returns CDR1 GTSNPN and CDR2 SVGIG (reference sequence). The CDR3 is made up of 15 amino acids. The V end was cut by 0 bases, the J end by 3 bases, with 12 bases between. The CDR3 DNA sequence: TGTGCCTGGAGTGTCTCGGGGTTCTATGGAAACACCATATATTTT. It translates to CAWSVSGFYGNTIYF.